The 14 T cell receptor beta chains reported below all come from one sample, sequenced in a study of cytomegalovirus exposure and HLA in healthy donors. The PCR used 60 Vbeta and 13 Jbeta primers. Method: immunoSEQ multiplex PCR; TCRdb's copy keeps in-frame clones and lacks some. The sample has about 190,000 clones, more than 9.5% seen once. The sequencing sample was made of PBMCs. Receptors originate from a man over 45 in good health and CMV-seropositive.

This clone was counted a few times. The CDR3, as DNA: TGCGCCAGCAGCTTACGACAGGGGATAAAGGAAAAACTGTTTTTT. This encodes CASSLRQGIKEKLFF. The chain is built from TRBV5-1 and TRBJ1-4; 8 nucleotides align to TRBD1. The V and J ends lost 2 bases and 8 bases, in that order; junction bases with no gene match: 8. This CDR3 contains 15 residues. The germline CDR1 and CDR2 sequences are SGHRS and YFSETQ.

V is TRBV6-5 and J is TRBJ2-5, with 11 nucleotides matching TRBD1. Germline V gene sequence: CDR1 MNHEY, CDR2 SVGAGI. Unmatched junction bases numbered 6, after V lost 5 bases and J lost 4 bases. The CDR3 has 15 residues. DNA of the CDR3: TGTGCCAGCAGTCTCGGGACAGGGGGTAGAGAGACCCAGTACTTC. Translated, it gives CASSLGTGGRETQYF.

The rearrangement links TRBV11-2 to TRBJ2-7; TRBD2 is a possible D gene (6 bases). The germline V gene encodes CDR1 SGHAT and CDR2 FQNNGV. Trimming pared 7 bases from V and 5 bases from J, leaving 21 bases between. The CDR3 totals 15 residues. CDR3 coding DNA: TGTGCCAGCACTCCGGGACTCGGGGGTCTCGACGAGCAGTACGTC. Its protein product is CASTPGLGGLDEQYV.

The chain links TRBV29-1 to TRBJ1-3; D might be TRBD1 (5 bases). Germline assignment: CDR1 SQVTM and CDR2 ANQGSEA. The CDR3 length is 14 residues. Trimming took 4 bases from V and 0 from J, leaving 10 bases between them. The CDR3 DNA reads as TGCAGCGTTGGGGGGGACCTCTCTGGAAACACCATATATTTT. It specifies CSVGGDLSGNTIYF.

There are a few counts of this clone. This sequence joins TRBV7-9 and TRBJ2-2, with TRBD1 identical over 9 bases. This CDR3 is built from 16 residues. V trimming: 5 bases; J trimming: 6 bases; junction bases outside the gene matches: 10. The V gene's germline CDR1 is SEHNR and CDR2 FQNEAQ (reference sequence). DNA of the CDR3: TGTGCCAGCAGCCCAACAGGGGGCGTTGATGCCGGGGAGCTGTTTTTT. It yields the protein CASSPTGGVDAGELFF.

This clone was found a few times. The CDR3 nucleotides are TGCGCCAGCAGAACCGGGACTGACTACACCGGGGAGCTGTTTTTT. It translates to CASRTGTDYTGELFF. The chain is built from TRBV5-1 and TRBJ2-2; D perhaps matches TRBD2 (6 bases). CDR3 size: 15 residues. V shed 5 bases and J shed 3 bases, with 14 bases lying between them. CDR1 and CDR2 from the germline V gene are SGHRS and YFSETQ.

This clone appeared a few times. This chain connects TRBV11-3 to TRBJ2-7, with D tentatively TRBD1 (5 bases). Germline CDR1 and CDR2: SGHNT and YENEEA. This CDR3 comprises 15 residues. Trimming left V 5 bases short and J 1 base short, with 15 bases between. The CDR3 reads CASSLAEDISYEQYF. The CDR3 nucleotides read TGTGCCAGCAGCCTCGCTGAGGACATTTCCTACGAGCAGTACTTC. Based on the CDR3 plus reference TRBV11-3 and TRBJ2-7, the full variable domain is EAGVVQSPRYKIIEKKQPVAFWCNPISGHNTLYWYLQNLGQGPELLIRYENEEAVDDSQLPKDRFSAERLKGVDSTLKIQPAELGDSAVYLCASSLAEDISYEQYFGPGTRLTVT.

The chain combines TRBV7-9 with TRBJ1-3; tentatively, D is TRBD1 (5 bases). Per the germline V gene, CDR1 is SEHNR and CDR2 is FQNEAQ (reference sequence). The CDR3 is 15 residues long. V shed 5 bases and J shed 0 bases, with 11 bases lying between them. CDR3 in DNA: TGTGCCAGCAGCGCTACAGGAACCTCTGGAAACACCATATATTTT. It encodes CASSATGTSGNTIYF.

The rearrangement uses TRBV27 and TRBJ2-3; D is unclear. V lost 5 bases and J lost 5, with 20 bases in between. The CDR3 is made up of 16 amino acids. Per the germline V gene, CDR1 is MNHEY and CDR2 is SMNVEV (reference sequence). CDR3 in amino acids: CASSIPGARKGDTQYF. CDR3 sequence (DNA): TGTGCCAGCAGTATACCGGGTGCGAGGAAAGGAGATACGCAGTATTTT.

The gene calls are TRBV11-3 and TRBJ2-2, with D hard to call. Trimming shortened V by 3 bases and J by 8 bases, and 10 bases separated the two germline ends. From germline, CDR1 is SGHNT and CDR2 YENEEA. The CDR3 spans 13 residues. The DNA of the CDR3 is TGTGCCAGCAGCTTCCCCCTTTTAGGGGAGCTGTTTTTT. It translates to CASSFPLLGELFF.

A few counts support this clone. V and J are TRBV19 and TRBJ1-5; 10 positions agree with TRBD1. Germline CDR1 is LNHDA and CDR2 is SQIVND (reference sequence). CDR3 length equals 14 residues. V gave up 7 bases and J gave up 5 bases; unmatched junction bases: 5. The CDR3 here is CASNRDRGYQPQHF. CDR3 coding DNA: TGTGCCAGTAATCGGGACAGGGGTTATCAGCCCCAGCATTTT.

V is TRBV5-4 and J is TRBJ2-1; 8 nucleotides line up with TRBD1. V shed 2 bases, J shed 6 bases, and the junction held 7 bases outside the gene matches. This CDR3 comprises 15 residues. Germline-derived CDR1 and CDR2 are SGHNT and YYREEE (reference sequence). The CDR3: CASSLTRQGSNEQFF. The CDR3 DNA reads TGTGCCAGCAGCTTAACGAGACAGGGGTCCAATGAGCAGTTCTTC.

In this sample, this clone turned up a few times. The chain employs TRBV6-1 and TRBJ2-4, with 7 bases aligning to TRBD1. The V and J ends lost 6 bases and 0 bases, in that order; junction bases with no gene match: 2. The CDR3 is made up of 14 amino acids. Looked up from germline, CDR1 is MNHNS and CDR2 is SASEGT. The CDR3 spells CASRRDRAKNIQYF. For the CDR3, the DNA is TGTGCCAGCAGACGGGACAGAGCCAAAAACATTCAGTACTTC.

The V call is TRBV6-1, the J call TRBJ2-5; D is ambiguous. Germline CDR1 is MNHNS and CDR2 is SASEGT. V lost 11 bases, J lost 2 bases, and 15 bases lay in between. This CDR3 spans 13 amino acids. The DNA for the CDR3 is TGTGCCTTACTCTCGGCAGGTCAAGAGACCCAGTACTTC. Amino acids: CALLSAGQETQYF.